This TCR beta chain was recorded in a study of T cell changes during pregnancy in multiple sclerosis (dated by TCRdb to the late 2010s). General notes on the study: The study examined how the T cell repertoire changed over the course of pregnancy in women with multiple sclerosis.

Receptors were amplified or captured by the immunoSEQ multiplex PCR assay. Held by TCRdb, this immuneACCESS table contains in-frame sequences only and omits some clones. Under half of the omission traces to an unresolved V gene where checked; the cause of the rest is unknown. The sample table holds 30,000 to 45,000 clones, of which roughly 90% were seen once. The top ten hold under 30% of the sample. Turning to this clone: The antigen it recognizes is unknown. Base qualities were left out, and no much larger clone turns up one base away.

The CDR3 measures 13 amino acids from cysteine to phenylalanine. Left in the record is the CDR3 DNA by itself, 39 bases read in frame from the first base. According to the germline V gene, CDR1 reads MRHNA and CDR2 reads SNTAGT. V was cut back by 4 bases and J by 4 bases, leaving a gap of 8 bases between them. The receptor comes from a female donor with multiple sclerosis, enrolled in a pregnancy study. This specimen consisted of CD8+ T cells from peripheral blood mononuclear cells, obtained before pregnancy. This chain is built from TRBV6-4 and TRBJ1-5; the D gene remains uncertain. CDR3 reads: CASSVGENQPQHF. The base sequence is TGTGCCAGCAGTGTCGGGGAGAATCAGCCCCAGCATTTT.